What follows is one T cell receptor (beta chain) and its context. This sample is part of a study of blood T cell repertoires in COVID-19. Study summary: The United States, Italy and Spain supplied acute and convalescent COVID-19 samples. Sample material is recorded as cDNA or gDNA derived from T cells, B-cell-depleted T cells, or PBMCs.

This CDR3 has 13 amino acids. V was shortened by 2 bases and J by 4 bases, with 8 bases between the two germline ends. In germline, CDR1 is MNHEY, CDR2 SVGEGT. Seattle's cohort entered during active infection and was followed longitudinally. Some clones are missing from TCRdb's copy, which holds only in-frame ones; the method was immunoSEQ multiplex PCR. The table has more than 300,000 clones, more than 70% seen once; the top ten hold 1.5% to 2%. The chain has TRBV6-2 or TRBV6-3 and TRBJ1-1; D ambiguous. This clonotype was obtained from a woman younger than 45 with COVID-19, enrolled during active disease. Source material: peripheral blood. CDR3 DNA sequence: TGTGCCAGCAGTTACACCCAGTTCACTGAAGCTTTCTTT. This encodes CASSYTQFTEAFF.